The 21 T cell receptor beta chains below come from one sample, sequenced in a study of T cell repertoires in ileal Crohn's disease. Repertoires were generated with immunoSEQ multiplex PCR, while TCRdb's copy carries only in-frame clones and drops some. Seen here are over 8,000 clones, 80% observed once, and the top ten hold roughly 13%. What was sequenced was ileal tissue. Receptor source: an adult with Crohn's disease.

This chain links TRBV10-1 with TRBJ2-4, with 9 bases matching TRBD1. The germline V gene has CDR1 WNHNN and CDR2 SYGVQD (reference sequence). This CDR3 is 13 amino acids long. V lost 5 bases to trimming and J lost 13 bases; unmatched junction nucleotides: 9. The CDR3 reads CASSPTYDRGQYF. The DNA for the CDR3 is TGCGCCAGCAGTCCTACCTATGACAGGGGGCAGTACTTC.

The chain employs TRBV5-1 and TRBJ2-7, with TRBD2 identical over 11 bases. This CDR3 has 15 residues. The germline gives CDR1 SGHRS, CDR2 YFSETQ. The J segment lost 3 bases and the V segment lost 4 bases, leaving 6 bases of the junction unmatched. This chain's CDR3 is CASSGSGRAFYEQYF. The CDR3 bases are TGCGCCAGCAGCGGTAGCGGGAGGGCCTTCTACGAGCAGTACTTC.

V usage is TRBV19 and J usage is TRBJ2-7; the match to TRBD2 covers 12 bases. The CDR3 has 18 amino acids. Per the germline V gene, CDR1 is LNHDA and CDR2 is SQIVND (reference sequence). J was trimmed by 3 bases and V by 3 bases; bases with no gene match: 12. The DNA for the CDR3 is TGTGCCAGTAGTATGAAACGGTCTAGCGGGAGGGAGGGCTACGAGCAGTACTTC. Encoded protein: CASSMKRSSGREGYEQYF.

Comments on this clone: The identical CDR3 is also encoded by other nucleotide sequences in the sample. This chain connects TRBV29-1 to TRBJ2-3; D might be TRBD1 or TRBD2, each matching 5 bases. Trimming removed 4 bases at V and 3 bases at J, with 8 bases between. The CDR3 contains 12 residues. Germline-derived CDR1 and CDR2 are SQVTM and ANQGSEA. CDR3 sequence: CSVVEGTDTQYF. CDR3 bases: TGCAGCGTTGTCGAGGGGACAGATACGCAGTATTTT.

This chain links TRBV25-1 with TRBJ1-5; no definite D call. This CDR3 has 15 amino acids. CDR1 and CDR2 from the germline V gene are MGHDK and SYGVNS. Between the trimmed V and J ends, which lost 3 bases and 3 bases, there was a span of 12 bases. The CDR3 loop reads CASSDKGETNQPQHF. The CDR3 DNA reads as TGTGCCAGCAGTGATAAAGGCGAGACCAATCAGCCCCAGCATTTT.

The chain links TRBV11-2 to TRBJ1-1, with D uncertain. Trimming stripped 5 bases from V and 1 base from J, with 8 bases between. The V gene's germline CDR1 is SGHAT and CDR2 FQNNGV. The CDR3 runs 13 residues. CDR3 DNA sequence: TGTGCCAGCAGCGGGCAGGCGAACACTGAAGCTTTCTTT. As protein: CASSGQANTEAFF. The variable domain in full, completed from reference TRBV11-2 and TRBJ1-1, reads EAGVAQSPRYKIIEKRQSVAFWCNPISGHATLYWYQQILGQGPKLLIQFQNNGVVDDSQLPKDRFSAERLKGVDSTLKIQPAKLEDSAVYLCASSGQANTEAFFGQGTRLTVV.

The V gene is TRBV10-2, the J gene TRBJ1-4; no clear D gene. There are 18 residues in the CDR3. Trimming took 3 bases from V and 5 from J, leaving 22 bases between them. CDR1 and CDR2 from the germline V gene are WSHSY and SAAADI. The DNA for the CDR3 is TGCGCCAGCAGTGAACTGCTACGTCTCCCAGTCGACAATGAAAAACTGTTTTTT. This encodes CASSELLRLPVDNEKLFF.

CDR3 coding DNA: TGTGCCAGCTGGGGACAGGTAAACTATGGCTACACCTTC. It translates to CASWGQVNYGYTF. The V and J genes are TRBV2 and TRBJ1-2; 8 bases match TRBD1. The CDR3 totals 13 residues. Germline V CDR1 and CDR2: SNHLY, FYNNEI. V lost 8 bases to trimming and J lost 2 bases; unmatched junction nucleotides: 4.

A few counts support this clone. The J gene is TRBJ2-1, the V gene TRBV9; D remains unclear. The CDR3 runs 15 residues. In germline, CDR1 is SGDLS, CDR2 YYNGEE. Trimming removed 1 base at V and 0 bases at J, with 8 bases between. CDR3 DNA sequence: TGTGCCAGCAGCGTATTCCAGATCTCCTACAATGAGCAGTTCTTC. It yields the protein CASSVFQISYNEQFF.

This chain links TRBV11-3 with TRBJ2-7; D remains ambiguous. The ends were cut back, 4 bases at V and 0 bases at J, with 13 bases in the middle. This CDR3 is 15 amino acids long. Germline CDR1 SGHNT, CDR2 YENEEA. CDR3: CASSSPGQTSYEQYF. The CDR3 coding sequence is TGTGCCAGCAGCTCCCCTGGGCAGACCTCCTACGAGCAGTACTTC.

This rearrangement joins TRBV27 to TRBJ1-5; D gene ambiguous. This CDR3 spans 15 amino acids. Trimming pared 2 bases from V and 0 bases from J, leaving 8 bases between. Germline assignment: CDR1 MNHEY and CDR2 SMNVEV (reference sequence). For the CDR3, the DNA is TGTGCCAGCAGTTTAAAGAGAGCTAGCAATCAGCCCCAGCATTTT. As protein: CASSLKRASNQPQHF.

The chain links TRBV11-3 to TRBJ2-5; D unclear. With 6 bases removed from V and 5 bases from J, the gap between germline ends came to 19 bases. Germline lookup yields CDR1 SGHNT and CDR2 YENEEA. The CDR3 runs 15 residues. CDR3 nucleotide sequence: TGTGCCAGCAGTTCTCATAGGAGCAATAGGGAGACCCAGTACTTC. Amino acid sequence: CASSSHRSNRETQYF.

The table lists this clone with a few counts. The J gene is TRBJ1-2, the V gene TRBV7-9, with D possibly being TRBD1 (5 bases). Germline CDR1 is SEHNR and CDR2 is FQNEAQ (reference sequence). V gave up 1 base and J gave up 4 bases, with 13 bases separating them. This CDR3 is built from 15 residues. The CDR3 sequence: CASSLGGAAGYGYTF. The CDR3 DNA follows: TGTGCCAGCAGCTTAGGAGGGGCAGCAGGCTATGGCTACACCTTC. Full variable domain (outside the CDR3, taken from reference TRBV7-9 and TRBJ1-2): DTGVSQNPRHKITKRGQNVTFRCDPISEHNRLYWYRQTLGQGPEFLTYFQNEAQLEKSRLLSDRFSAERPKGSFSTLEIQRTEQGDSAMYLCASSLGGAAGYGYTFGSGTRLTVV.

There are a few counts of this clone. V usage is TRBV7-3 and J usage is TRBJ1-1; D ambiguous. The CDR3 has 14 amino acids. V lost 4 bases and J 3 bases, leaving 12 bases between the germline ends. Germline V lookup: CDR1 SGHTA, CDR2 FQGTGA. As DNA, the CDR3 is TGTGCCAGCAGCTCCGTTTCAGGCGACACTGAAGCTTTCTTT. The encoded protein is CASSSVSGDTEAFF.

The chain has TRBV6-5 and TRBJ2-2; perhaps D is TRBD1 or TRBD2 (6 bases each). The CDR3 consists of 14 residues. V was pared by 4 bases and J by 6 bases, with 12 bases between. Germline V lookup: CDR1 MNHEY, CDR2 SVGAGI. The CDR3 protein is CASSLSGEAGELFF. CDR3 sequence (DNA): TGTGCCAGCAGTTTATCAGGGGAGGCCGGGGAGCTGTTTTTT.

The V call is TRBV4-3, the J call TRBJ1-2; D is undetermined. Germline lookup yields CDR1 LGHNA and CDR2 YSLEER. The CDR3 covers 12 residues. V was cut by 0 bases and J by 7 bases, with 6 bases left in between. CDR3 bases: TGCGCCAGCAGCCAAGACCATGGTGGCTACACCTTC. Protein sequence: CASSQDHGGYTF.

This rearrangement joins TRBV6-1 to TRBJ2-1; D unresolved. The V gene lost 0 bases and the J gene lost 4 bases, with 7 bases spanning the gap. Germline-derived CDR1 and CDR2 are MNHNS and SASEGT. There are 14 residues in the CDR3. CDR3 region: CASSEASVYNEQFF. The CDR3 bases are TGTGCCAGCAGTGAAGCTTCCGTATACAATGAGCAGTTCTTC.

The V gene is TRBV10-3, the J gene TRBJ2-7; 8 nucleotides line up with TRBD1. V lost 10 bases to trimming and J lost 2 bases; unmatched junction nucleotides: 4. The germline V gene has CDR1 ENHRY and CDR2 SYGVKD. CDR3 length equals 12 residues. The CDR3 region is CATRTGTYEQYF. The CDR3 DNA sequence: TGTGCCACCCGGACAGGGACCTACGAGCAGTACTTC.

The chain recombines TRBV30 with TRBJ1-1, with no clear D. Trimming stripped 4 bases from V and 0 bases from J, with 12 bases between. Looked up from germline, CDR1 is GTSNPN and CDR2 is SVGIG (reference sequence). The CDR3 consists of 14 residues. The CDR3 sequence is CAWTHKLMNTEAFF. CDR3 bases: TGTGCCTGGACCCACAAGCTAATGAACACTGAAGCTTTCTTT.

The chain carries TRBV6-5 and TRBJ1-1; possible D gene TRBD1, 6 bases. The CDR3 totals 13 residues. Looked up from germline, CDR1 is MNHEY and CDR2 is SVGAGI. V gave up 11 bases and J gave up 7 bases, with 20 bases separating them. CDR3 DNA: TGTGCCGCTACGTCACAGGGAGGCAATGAAGCTTTCTTT. Translating it yields CAATSQGGNEAFF.

This clone was seen only once. The chain uses TRBV9 and TRBJ2-1; 9 bases match TRBD2. Germline trimming cut 0 bases from V and 12 bases from J; bases unmatched to any gene: 10. Germline CDR1 SGDLS, CDR2 YYNGEE. The CDR3 is 15 residues long. This chain's CDR3 is CASSVGTSDRSGQFF. In nucleotides, the CDR3 is TGTGCCAGCAGCGTAGGGACTAGCGATCGCTCGGGGCAGTTCTTC.